These T cell receptor beta chains were read from a single sample in a study of blood T cell repertoires in COVID-19. Method: immunoSEQ multiplex PCR; TCRdb's copy keeps in-frame clones and lacks some. The sample carries roughly 100,000 clones, 77% recorded once. The sequenced material came from peripheral blood. The receptor set was obtained from a woman of 80 years or more with acute or convalescent COVID-19. The CDR3 runs from the conserved cysteine through the conserved F or W. Fields, in order: J gene, D gene, V gene, clone size, CDR3 DNA, CDR3 protein. The D gene is left open where the match is weak. Clone sizes are given selectively: once, few, many, or a class where the clone is expanded.

J: TRBJ1-1
D: -
V: TRBV3-1/TRBV3-2
size: -
DNA: TGTGCCAGCAGCCAACGGGCTTCGGGGGAGGCTTTCTTT
CDR3: CASSQRASGEAFF

J: TRBJ1-2
D: TRBD1
V: TRBV6-5
size: -
DNA: TGTGCCTCGGAGCCAGGGGGGAAGGATGGCTACACCTTC
CDR3: CASEPGGKDGYTF

J: TRBJ2-7
D: TRBD1
V: TRBV5-1
size: many
DNA: TGCGCCAGCAGCTTGGGGAGTCGACAGGGGGCAGTCGAGCAGTACTTC
CDR3: CASSLGSRQGAVEQYF

J: TRBJ1-5
D: -
V: TRBV3-1/TRBV3-2
size: few
DNA: TGTGCCAGCAGCCAAGATTTGAGGGGCAATCAGCCCCAGCATTTT
CDR3: CASSQDLRGNQPQHF

J: TRBJ2-5
D: TRBD1
V: TRBV27
size: once
DNA: TGTGCCAGCAGCGGGGGACAGGGGGCAAGGGAGACCCAGTACTTC
CDR3: CASSGGQGARETQYF

J: TRBJ2-1
D: TRBD2
V: TRBV2
size: -
DNA: TGTGCCAGCACCCCAGACGGGGGGGATGAGCAGTTCTTC
CDR3: CASTPDGGDEQFF

J: TRBJ2-1
D: TRBD1
V: TRBV9
size: -
DNA: TGTGCCAGCAGCGTAGGGGCAGGGGGCTACAATGAGCAGTTCTTC
CDR3: CASSVGAGGYNEQFF

J: TRBJ1-6
D: TRBD1
V: TRBV5-1
size: -
DNA: TGCGCCAGCAGCCAAACCGGGACAGGGGGGAATTCACCCCTCCACTTT
CDR3: CASSQTGTGGNSPLHF

J: TRBJ2-1
D: TRBD1
V: TRBV5-6
size: -
DNA: TGTGCCAGCAGCGTCGGGACAGGCTACAATGAGCAGTTCTTC
CDR3: CASSVGTGYNEQFF

J: TRBJ2-2
D: -
V: TRBV18
size: -
DNA: TGTGCCAGCTCACCACGGGCAGACATTATCACCGGGGAGCTGTTTTTT
CDR3: CASSPRADIITGELFF

J: TRBJ2-3
D: -
V: TRBV7-2
size: -
DNA: TGTGCCAGCAGCCCCCAAGCGCGTCTCCCCACAGATACGCAGTATTTT
CDR3: CASSPQARLPTDTQYF

J: TRBJ2-7
D: -
V: TRBV7-2
size: -
DNA: TGTGCCAGCAGAAACCAGGTAGGGGATAGAACCTACGAGCAGTACTTC
CDR3: CASRNQVGDRTYEQYF

J: TRBJ2-7
D: TRBD2
V: TRBV5-4
size: -
DNA: TGTGCCAGCAGCGGGACTAGGGGGGGCTCCTACGAGCAGTACTTC
CDR3: CASSGTRGGSYEQYF

J: TRBJ2-6
D: -
V: TRBV6-4
size: -
DNA: TGTGCCAGCGGGGCCGTCTCTGGGGCCAACGTCCTGACTTTC
CDR3: CASGAVSGANVLTF

J: TRBJ2-3
D: -
V: TRBV27
size: -
DNA: TGTGCCAGTTGGAGGCAGCTCACAGATACGCAGTATTTT
CDR3: CASWRQLTDTQYF

J: TRBJ1-5
D: -
V: TRBV7-2
size: many
DNA: TGTGCCAGCAGCTTATTCTCGGGGGATCAGCCCCAGCATTTT
CDR3: CASSLFSGDQPQHF

J: TRBJ2-3
D: TRBD1
V: TRBV29-1
size: -
DNA: TGCAGCGTGGATGTGACAGGGGGCACGGATACGCAGTATTTT
CDR3: CSVDVTGGTDTQYF

J: TRBJ2-5
D: -
V: TRBV5-1
size: -
DNA: TGCGCCAGCAGCGCGACAGTTCAAGAGACCCAGTACTTC
CDR3: CASSATVQETQYF

J: TRBJ2-2
D: -
V: TRBV9
size: few
DNA: TGTGCCAGCAGCGTAGGGCTCCCGCCCGGGGAGCTGTTTTTT
CDR3: CASSVGLPPGELFF

J: TRBJ2-7
D: -
V: TRBV30
size: -
DNA: TGTGCCTGGAGTCCCGCAGGGGGGCCCGAGCAGTACTTC
CDR3: CAWSPAGGPEQYF

J: TRBJ1-2
D: -
V: TRBV5-6
size: -
DNA: TGTGCCAGCAGCTTGGCTGGGCATGGCTACACCTTC
CDR3: CASSLAGHGYTF

J: TRBJ2-5
D: TRBD2
V: TRBV7-3
size: -
DNA: TGTGCCAGCAGCTTAAGTGGGGGAGGGACGCCAGCCGAGACCCAGTACTTC
CDR3: CASSLSGGGTPAETQYF

J: TRBJ2-3
D: -
V: TRBV28
size: -
DNA: TGTGCCAGCAGTTTGGGGGGGGCTCGTAGCACAGATACGCAGTATTTT
CDR3: CASSLGGARSTDTQYF

J: TRBJ2-3
D: TRBD2
V: TRBV6-5
size: once
DNA: TGTGCCAGCAAGACTAGCGGGGCCGTCACAGATACGCAGTATTTT
CDR3: CASKTSGAVTDTQYF

J: TRBJ1-4
D: -
V: TRBV19
size: -
DNA: TGTGCCAGTAGTGTACAGGGTAGCATGGGAGAAAAACTGTTTTTT
CDR3: CASSVQGSMGEKLFF

J: TRBJ2-5
D: TRBD2
V: TRBV7-2
size: -
DNA: TGTGCCAGCAGCTTAGGCTCTAGCGGGGGAGCCCAAGAGACCCAGTACTTC
CDR3: CASSLGSSGGAQETQYF

J: TRBJ2-3
D: -
V: TRBV4-1
size: -
DNA: TGCGCCAGCAGTAGTAACCGGGACTTAACTAGCACAGATACGCAGTATTTT
CDR3: CASSSNRDLTSTDTQYF

J: TRBJ1-1
D: TRBD1
V: TRBV29-1
size: -
DNA: TGCAGCGTTGTCGGCCGGCCAGGGGGCCAATGGAACACTGAAGCTTTCTTT
CDR3: CSVVGRPGGQWNTEAFF

J: TRBJ2-5
D: -
V: TRBV5-1
size: -
DNA: TGCGCCAGCAGCTTGGTTGGGGCCCTCCAAGAGACCCAGTACTTC
CDR3: CASSLVGALQETQYF

J: TRBJ1-1
D: TRBD1
V: TRBV20-1
size: once
DNA: TGCAGTGCTAGTTCACAGGGGGCGATAGCTTTCTTT
CDR3: CSASSQGAIAFF

J: TRBJ1-4
D: -
V: TRBV7-2
size: -
DNA: TGTGCCAGCAGCTCATCAGGGAGGGGTGAAAAACTGTTTTTT
CDR3: CASSSSGRGEKLFF

J: TRBJ2-7
D: TRBD2
V: TRBV5-1
size: -
DNA: TGCGCCAGCAGCCCAACTAGCGGGAGCTCCTACGAGCAGTACTTC
CDR3: CASSPTSGSSYEQYF

J: TRBJ2-1
D: -
V: TRBV5-4
size: -
DNA: TGTGCCAGCAGCTTGCGCGGGGGCTACTCCTACAATGAGCAGTTCTTC
CDR3: CASSLRGGYSYNEQFF

J: TRBJ1-2
D: -
V: TRBV11-1
size: -
DNA: TGTGCCAGCAGCTTGGACCAGCGGGGCTACACCTTC
CDR3: CASSLDQRGYTF

J: TRBJ2-7
D: TRBD1
V: TRBV6-1
size: -
DNA: TGTGCCAGCAGTGAAACGGGACAGGACCTCGGAAAGCAGTACTTC
CDR3: CASSETGQDLGKQYF

J: TRBJ2-7
D: TRBD2
V: TRBV18
size: -
DNA: TGTGCCAGCTCACCACCGGGACTAGCGGGAGTAGGGTACGAGCAGTACTTC
CDR3: CASSPPGLAGVGYEQYF

J: TRBJ2-1
D: TRBD2
V: TRBV7-2
size: -
DNA: TGTGCCAGCAGCTCACAACCGGGACTAGGCGGTGGGGAGCAGTTCTTC
CDR3: CASSSQPGLGGGEQFF

J: TRBJ2-7
D: TRBD2
V: TRBV27
size: -
DNA: TGTGCCAGCAAAGCATACTGGACTAGCGGGTCAACCTACCTATCCTCCTACGAGCAGTACTTC
CDR3: CASKAYWTSGSTYLSSYEQYF

J: TRBJ1-5
D: -
V: TRBV14
size: -
DNA: TGTGCCAGCAGCCAATGGGGGAGAGGAGGGCCTCAGCCCCAGCATTTT
CDR3: CASSQWGRGGPQPQHF

J: TRBJ1-2
D: -
V: TRBV7-2
size: -
DNA: TGTGCCAGCAGCTTTGACAGGACATATGGCTACACCTTC
CDR3: CASSFDRTYGYTF

J: TRBJ2-2
D: TRBD1
V: TRBV19
size: once
DNA: TGTGCCAGTAGTGCGGGACAGGGGATCGGGGAGCTGTTTTTT
CDR3: CASSAGQGIGELFF

J: TRBJ1-5
D: -
V: TRBV21-1
size: -
DNA: TGTGCCAGCAGCAAAGCCGACGGAGGAAATCAGCCCCAGCATTTT
CDR3: CASSKADGGNQPQHF

J: TRBJ2-4
D: TRBD2
V: TRBV6-6
size: -
DNA: TGTGCCAGCAGTTCCCTAATTAGCGGGATGGGGATTCAGTACTTC
CDR3: CASSSLISGMGIQYF

J: TRBJ1-5
D: TRBD1
V: TRBV19
size: -
DNA: TGTGCCAGTAGTTATTACGGGACAGCTAATCAGCCCCAGCATTTT
CDR3: CASSYYGTANQPQHF

J: TRBJ2-3
D: -
V: TRBV7-3
size: -
DNA: TGTGCCAGCAGTCCTGAGGGAACGACAGATACGCAGTATTTT
CDR3: CASSPEGTTDTQYF

J: TRBJ2-1
D: TRBD1
V: TRBV7-6
size: medium-sized
DNA: TGTGCCAGCAGCTTGGAGACAGGGGCCTACAATGAGCAGTTCTTC
CDR3: CASSLETGAYNEQFF

J: TRBJ2-1
D: -
V: TRBV24-1
size: -
DNA: TGTGCCACCAGTGCGTACTCCGAGGGCTACAATGAGCAGTTCTTC
CDR3: CATSAYSEGYNEQFF

J: TRBJ2-2
D: TRBD2
V: TRBV2
size: -
DNA: TGTGCCAGCAGGGACCTAGCGGGGGGAAACACCGGGGAGCTGTTTTTT
CDR3: CASRDLAGGNTGELFF

J: TRBJ1-5
D: -
V: TRBV19
size: -
DNA: TGTGCCAGTTCGTCAGGGGTCTTCAATCAGCCCCAGCATTTT
CDR3: CASSSGVFNQPQHF

J: TRBJ1-1
D: -
V: TRBV5-1
size: -
DNA: TGCGCCAGCAGCTTGGGTTGGGGGCTGGACACTGAAGCTTTCTTT
CDR3: CASSLGWGLDTEAFF

J: TRBJ1-4
D: -
V: TRBV21-1
size: -
DNA: TGTGCCAGCAGCAAAGGCGTTACAACTAATGAAAAACTGTTTTTT
CDR3: CASSKGVTTNEKLFF

J: TRBJ2-7
D: TRBD1
V: TRBV7-9
size: medium-sized
DNA: TGTGCCAGCAGCTTAGAGGACAGGGGGCGCCTCGAGCAGTACTTC
CDR3: CASSLEDRGRLEQYF